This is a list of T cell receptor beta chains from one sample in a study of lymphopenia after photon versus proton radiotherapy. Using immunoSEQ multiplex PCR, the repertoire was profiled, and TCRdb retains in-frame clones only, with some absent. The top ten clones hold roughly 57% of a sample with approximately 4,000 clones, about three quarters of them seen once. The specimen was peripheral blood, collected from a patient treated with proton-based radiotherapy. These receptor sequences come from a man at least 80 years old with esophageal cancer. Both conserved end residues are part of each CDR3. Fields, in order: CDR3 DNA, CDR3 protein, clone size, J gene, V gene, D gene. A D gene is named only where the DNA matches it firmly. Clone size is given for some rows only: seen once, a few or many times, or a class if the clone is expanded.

CDR3 DNA: TGTGCCAGCAGCATTACAGGATATGAAGCTTTCTTT
CDR3 protein: CASSITGYEAFF
clone size: few
J gene: TRBJ1-1
V gene: TRBV6-5
D gene: .

CDR3 DNA: TGTGCCAGCAGTGAACAGGGGGCGATAAGCGGGGCCAACGTCCTGACTTTC
CDR3 protein: CASSEQGAISGANVLTF
clone size: once
J gene: TRBJ2-6
V gene: TRBV6-1
D gene: TRBD1

CDR3 DNA: TGTGCCAGCAGCGCAACTTATGCAGGGACAGATACGCAGTATTTT
CDR3 protein: CASSATYAGTDTQYF
clone size: .
J gene: TRBJ2-3
V gene: TRBV5-4
D gene: .

CDR3 DNA: TGTGCCAGCAGTGCTCGTGCAGACTATGGCTACACCTTC
CDR3 protein: CASSARADYGYTF
clone size: .
J gene: TRBJ1-2
V gene: TRBV6-6
D gene: .

CDR3 DNA: TGTGCCACCAGCAGAAGTGGACCACAAGATACGCAGTATTTT
CDR3 protein: CATSRSGPQDTQYF
clone size: .
J gene: TRBJ2-3
V gene: TRBV15
D gene: .

CDR3 DNA: TGTGCCAGCAGCTTAACCGGGGGCGCCTCTGGAAACACCATATATTTT
CDR3 protein: CASSLTGGASGNTIYF
clone size: .
J gene: TRBJ1-3
V gene: TRBV7-3
D gene: .

CDR3 DNA: TGCGCCAGCAGCCCCGGGACAGAGAACTATGGCTACACCTTC
CDR3 protein: CASSPGTENYGYTF
clone size: once
J gene: TRBJ1-2
V gene: TRBV5-1
D gene: TRBD1

CDR3 DNA: TGTGCCAGCAGCCACCACGAGCTGATGGTTCAGCCCCAGCATTTT
CDR3 protein: CASSHHELMVQPQHF
clone size: few
J gene: TRBJ1-5
V gene: TRBV7-8
D gene: .

CDR3 DNA: TGTGCCAGCAGCTTGCGCCCGTGGGACAGGGTGGACGAGCAGTACTTC
CDR3 protein: CASSLRPWDRVDEQYF
clone size: .
J gene: TRBJ2-7
V gene: TRBV5-5
D gene: TRBD1

CDR3 DNA: TGTGCCAGCTCAATGGTGGCGAGGGACGGAATGGAGACCCAGTACTTC
CDR3 protein: CASSMVARDGMETQYF
clone size: .
J gene: TRBJ2-5
V gene: TRBV18
D gene: .

CDR3 DNA: TGTGCCAGCAGCCAGGGGAGCGGGAGTATCGACGAGCAGTACTTC
CDR3 protein: CASSQGSGSIDEQYF
clone size: .
J gene: TRBJ2-7
V gene: TRBV7-7
D gene: TRBD2

CDR3 DNA: TGCAGCGGCGGGGGGGGCGCTGAAGCTTTCTTT
CDR3 protein: CSGGGGAEAFF
clone size: .
J gene: TRBJ1-1
V gene: TRBV29-1
D gene: .

CDR3 DNA: TGCGCCAGCAGCCGATCCTCGGACAGGGCAGAGGGCACTGAAGCTTTCTTT
CDR3 protein: CASSRSSDRAEGTEAFF
clone size: medium-sized
J gene: TRBJ1-1
V gene: TRBV4-1
D gene: TRBD1

CDR3 DNA: TGTGCCATCAAGCAACAGGGGTTAGGAAACACCATATATTTT
CDR3 protein: CAIKQQGLGNTIYF
clone size: .
J gene: TRBJ1-3
V gene: TRBV10-3
D gene: TRBD1

CDR3 DNA: TGTGCCAGCAGTTTCGAGTGGGGGCAGGGTGAAAAACTGTTTTTT
CDR3 protein: CASSFEWGQGEKLFF
clone size: .
J gene: TRBJ1-4
V gene: TRBV28
D gene: .

CDR3 DNA: TGTGCCAGCAGCCCCCTGGATAGCGGGGTCGAGACCCAGTACTTC
CDR3 protein: CASSPLDSGVETQYF
clone size: medium-sized
J gene: TRBJ2-5
V gene: TRBV7-3
D gene: TRBD2

CDR3 DNA: TGCGCCAGCAGTGACATCGCGGAAGGGGAGCAGTTCTTC
CDR3 protein: CASSDIAEGEQFF
clone size: once
J gene: TRBJ2-1
V gene: TRBV10-1
D gene: .

CDR3 DNA: TGTGCCTTTTCCTGGGATGGAGCGGGGGGCACAGATACGCAGTATTTT
CDR3 protein: CAFSWDGAGGTDTQYF
clone size: .
J gene: TRBJ2-3
V gene: TRBV30
D gene: TRBD2

CDR3 DNA: TGCGCCAGCAGCTTGGGACAGTATCCTGGAAACACCATATATTTT
CDR3 protein: CASSLGQYPGNTIYF
clone size: .
J gene: TRBJ1-3
V gene: TRBV5-1
D gene: .

CDR3 DNA: TGCGCCAGCAGCGGGACAGGGAGGGGCGGGAACACCGGGGAGCTGTTTTTT
CDR3 protein: CASSGTGRGGNTGELFF
clone size: .
J gene: TRBJ2-2
V gene: TRBV5-1
D gene: TRBD1

CDR3 DNA: TGTGCCAGCAGTTTATCGAGGGGACTAGCGGGAGACACCGGGGAGCTGTTTTTT
CDR3 protein: CASSLSRGLAGDTGELFF
clone size: .
J gene: TRBJ2-2
V gene: TRBV27
D gene: TRBD2

CDR3 DNA: TGTGCCAGCAGCTCAAGCGGGGGCCAATCCTACAATGAGCAGTTCTTC
CDR3 protein: CASSSSGGQSYNEQFF
clone size: .
J gene: TRBJ2-1
V gene: TRBV11-2
D gene: TRBD2

CDR3 DNA: TGTGCCATCGGGGCTAGCGCAGATACGCAGTATTTT
CDR3 protein: CAIGASADTQYF
clone size: .
J gene: TRBJ2-3
V gene: TRBV10-3
D gene: .

CDR3 DNA: TGTGCCAGCTCACCGTTTGGGGGGGCGAGATCAGATGAAAAACTGTTTTTT
CDR3 protein: CASSPFGGARSDEKLFF
clone size: .
J gene: TRBJ1-4
V gene: TRBV18
D gene: .

CDR3 DNA: TGTGCCAGCAGTGAGTTCGGACAGGGGTTTTTGAGCAATCAGCCCCAGCATTTT
CDR3 protein: CASSEFGQGFLSNQPQHF
clone size: .
J gene: TRBJ1-5
V gene: TRBV6-1
D gene: TRBD1

CDR3 DNA: TGTGCCAGCAGCTTAGTCGGGGCAGGGAACACCGGGGAGCTGTTTTTT
CDR3 protein: CASSLVGAGNTGELFF
clone size: .
J gene: TRBJ2-2
V gene: TRBV7-2
D gene: .

CDR3 DNA: TGTGCCAGCAGTCTACAGAATTCCATATATTTT
CDR3 protein: CASSLQNSIYF
clone size: once
J gene: TRBJ1-3
V gene: TRBV5-6
D gene: .

CDR3 DNA: TGCGCCAGCAGCTTTGGGACAGGGGTTGAAAAACTGTTTTTT
CDR3 protein: CASSFGTGVEKLFF
clone size: .
J gene: TRBJ1-4
V gene: TRBV5-1
D gene: TRBD1

CDR3 DNA: TGTGCCAGTAGTATACAGGGTACTGGTGGGGCCAACGTCCTGACTTTC
CDR3 protein: CASSIQGTGGANVLTF
clone size: .
J gene: TRBJ2-6
V gene: TRBV19
D gene: .

CDR3 DNA: TGTGCCTGGAGCCGGGGACAGGATAATTCACCCCTCCACTTT
CDR3 protein: CAWSRGQDNSPLHF
clone size: once
J gene: TRBJ1-6
V gene: TRBV30
D gene: TRBD1

CDR3 DNA: TGTGCCAGCAGCCCGACTAACCCGACTAGCGGAGACCAATACAATGAGCAGTTCTTC
CDR3 protein: CASSPTNPTSGDQYNEQFF
clone size: .
J gene: TRBJ2-1
V gene: TRBV7-3
D gene: TRBD2

CDR3 DNA: TGTGCCAGCAGCAAGCCCCAGTCCGGGGAGCTGTTTTTT
CDR3 protein: CASSKPQSGELFF
clone size: .
J gene: TRBJ2-2
V gene: TRBV7-3
D gene: .

CDR3 DNA: TGTGCCAGCAGCTTGACAGATACGCAGTATTTT
CDR3 protein: CASSLTDTQYF
clone size: medium-sized
J gene: TRBJ2-3
V gene: TRBV11-3
D gene: .

CDR3 DNA: TGCGCCAGCCGGTACGGGGCCTCCTCCAATAATTCACCCCTCCACTTT
CDR3 protein: CASRYGASSNNSPLHF
clone size: .
J gene: TRBJ1-6
V gene: TRBV10-2
D gene: .

CDR3 DNA: TGTGCCATCAGTGAGTCGGTCCCCCATATCGGGAGGTTGACCTACGAGCAGTACTTC
CDR3 protein: CAISESVPHIGRLTYEQYF
clone size: .
J gene: TRBJ2-7
V gene: TRBV10-3
D gene: TRBD2

CDR3 DNA: TGTGCCAGCAGCTTAGACGTGTCCTACGAGCAGTACTTC
CDR3 protein: CASSLDVSYEQYF
clone size: few
J gene: TRBJ2-7
V gene: TRBV7-9
D gene: .

CDR3 DNA: TGTGCCAGCAGCTGGGACAGGGTAGGCGAGCAGTACTTC
CDR3 protein: CASSWDRVGEQYF
clone size: .
J gene: TRBJ2-7
V gene: TRBV6-6
D gene: TRBD1

CDR3 DNA: TGTGCCAGCAGCTTAACGGAGACCCAGTACTTC
CDR3 protein: CASSLTETQYF
clone size: few
J gene: TRBJ2-5
V gene: TRBV11-3
D gene: .

CDR3 DNA: TGTGCCAGCAGCTTAGCCCTATATCAGCCCCAGCATTTT
CDR3 protein: CASSLALYQPQHF
clone size: .
J gene: TRBJ1-5
V gene: TRBV11-2
D gene: .

CDR3 DNA: TGCGCCAGCAGCTTGGGACAGGTTCCGTCTGGGGCCAACGTCCTGACTTTC
CDR3 protein: CASSLGQVPSGANVLTF
clone size: .
J gene: TRBJ2-6
V gene: TRBV5-1
D gene: .

CDR3 DNA: TGCAGCGTAGAGGACAGGGGGCCTGGAAACACCATATATTTT
CDR3 protein: CSVEDRGPGNTIYF
clone size: .
J gene: TRBJ1-3
V gene: TRBV29-1
D gene: TRBD1

CDR3 DNA: TGTGCCAGCAGGGTCTCATACGAGCAGTACTTC
CDR3 protein: CASRVSYEQYF
clone size: .
J gene: TRBJ2-7
V gene: TRBV6-5
D gene: .

CDR3 DNA: TGCGCCAGCAGTGGGACTAGCGGGCTATACAATGAGCAGTTCTTC
CDR3 protein: CASSGTSGLYNEQFF
clone size: medium-sized
J gene: TRBJ2-1
V gene: TRBV23-1
D gene: TRBD2

CDR3 DNA: TGTGCCAGCAGTTTGTTCGCGGACTCACCGCTGGGCTACACCTTC
CDR3 protein: CASSLFADSPLGYTF
clone size: medium-sized
J gene: TRBJ1-2
V gene: TRBV27
D gene: .

CDR3 DNA: TGCAGCGTTGAGTGGAGGGAGAGGGACAATGAGCAGTTCTTC
CDR3 protein: CSVEWRERDNEQFF
clone size: few
J gene: TRBJ2-1
V gene: TRBV29-1
D gene: .

CDR3 DNA: TGCGCCAGCAGCTTGGAAGAGACCCAGTACTTC
CDR3 protein: CASSLEETQYF
clone size: once
J gene: TRBJ2-5
V gene: TRBV5-1
D gene: .

CDR3 DNA: TGTGCCATCTTGAGGACAGGGAACACCGGGGAGCTGTTTTTT
CDR3 protein: CAILRTGNTGELFF
clone size: .
J gene: TRBJ2-2
V gene: TRBV10-3
D gene: TRBD1

CDR3 DNA: TGTGCCACCAGACAGCCCGGGGACGGAGGATACGAGCAGTACTTC
CDR3 protein: CATRQPGDGGYEQYF
clone size: .
J gene: TRBJ2-7
V gene: TRBV19
D gene: .

CDR3 DNA: TGTGCCAGCCGAACAGGGTGGAATTCACCCCTCCACTTT
CDR3 protein: CASRTGWNSPLHF
clone size: .
J gene: TRBJ1-6
V gene: TRBV6-6
D gene: .

CDR3 DNA: TGCGCCAGCAGCTTGAACAGGGGGGGAAACACTGAAGCTTTCTTT
CDR3 protein: CASSLNRGGNTEAFF
clone size: .
J gene: TRBJ1-1
V gene: TRBV5-1
D gene: TRBD1

CDR3 DNA: TGCAGCGCGAGAATCTCCTCAGATACGCAGTATTTT
CDR3 protein: CSARISSDTQYF
clone size: .
J gene: TRBJ2-3
V gene: TRBV29-1
D gene: .

CDR3 DNA: TGTGCCAGCAGTGACCCGACTAGCGGAAAAGAGACCCAGTACTTC
CDR3 protein: CASSDPTSGKETQYF
clone size: .
J gene: TRBJ2-5
V gene: TRBV2
D gene: TRBD2

CDR3 DNA: TGTGCCAGCAGCTTGGGTGAAGAGGGCACAGATACGCAGTATTTT
CDR3 protein: CASSLGEEGTDTQYF
clone size: .
J gene: TRBJ2-3
V gene: TRBV5-4
D gene: .

CDR3 DNA: TGTGCCAGCACTCCAGGGGGCCTCAGGGCAGATACGCAGTATTTT
CDR3 protein: CASTPGGLRADTQYF
clone size: once
J gene: TRBJ2-3
V gene: TRBV27
D gene: TRBD1

CDR3 DNA: TGTGCCAGCAGGGACAGGGGGGCGGATACGCAGTATTTT
CDR3 protein: CASRDRGADTQYF
clone size: .
J gene: TRBJ2-3
V gene: TRBV11-3
D gene: TRBD1